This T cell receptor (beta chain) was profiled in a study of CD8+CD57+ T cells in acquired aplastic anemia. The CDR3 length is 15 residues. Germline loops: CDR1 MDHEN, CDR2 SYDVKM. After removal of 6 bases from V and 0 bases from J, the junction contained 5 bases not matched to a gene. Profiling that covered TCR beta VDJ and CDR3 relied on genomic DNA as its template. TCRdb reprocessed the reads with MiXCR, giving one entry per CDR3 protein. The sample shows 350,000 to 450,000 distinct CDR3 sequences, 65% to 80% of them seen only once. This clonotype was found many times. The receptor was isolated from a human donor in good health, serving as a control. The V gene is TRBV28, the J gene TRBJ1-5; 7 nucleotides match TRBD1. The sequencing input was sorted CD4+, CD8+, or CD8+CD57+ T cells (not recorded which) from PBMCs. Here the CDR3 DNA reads TGTGCCAGCAGACGGGACAGCTATAGCAATCAGCCCCAGCATTTT. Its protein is CASRRDSYSNQPQHF.